These T cell receptor beta chains were read from a single sample in a study of lymphopenia after photon versus proton radiotherapy. TCRdb's table, derived via immunoSEQ multiplex PCR, lists solely in-frame clones and lacks some. This table has 75,000 to 90,000 clones, around 83% appearing once. The sequences come from peripheral blood, collected from a patient treated with proton-based radiotherapy. These receptors were obtained from a man aged 55 to 69 with pancreatic cancer. Each CDR3 is given with its conserved first and last residue. Each record gives: V gene, D gene, J gene, clone size, CDR3 DNA, CDR3 protein. A D gene is named only where the DNA matches it firmly. A clone size is listed for some rows: how often the clone was seen (once, few, many), or a class if it is expanded.

v_call: TRBV18
d_call: TRBD2
j_call: TRBJ2-3
clone_size: NA
cdr3_nt: TGTGCCAGCTCACCACCTCGAATAGCGGGAGCCGTAGATACGCAGTATTTT
cdr3_aa: CASSPPRIAGAVDTQYF

v_call: TRBV11-2
d_call: TRBD1
j_call: TRBJ1-3
clone_size: NA
cdr3_nt: TGTGCCAGCAGCCCGACAGGGAAAAACACCATATATTTT
cdr3_aa: CASSPTGKNTIYF

v_call: TRBV6-6
d_call: NA
j_call: TRBJ2-3
clone_size: NA
cdr3_nt: TGTGCCAGCAGTTACTTTTCGGCGGAGACCACAGATACGCAGTATTTT
cdr3_aa: CASSYFSAETTDTQYF

v_call: TRBV30
d_call: NA
j_call: TRBJ2-3
clone_size: NA
cdr3_nt: TGTGCCTGGAGCGGCCAAAAGGGAGGCGGGGTTATAGATACGCAGTATTTT
cdr3_aa: CAWSGQKGGGVIDTQYF

v_call: TRBV5-1
d_call: NA
j_call: TRBJ1-5
clone_size: once
cdr3_nt: TGCGCCAGCAGCTTGGGAGGGTCGGGGCAGCCCCAGCATTTT
cdr3_aa: CASSLGGSGQPQHF

v_call: TRBV7-2
d_call: NA
j_call: TRBJ2-7
clone_size: NA
cdr3_nt: TGTGCCAGCAGCTTAGCGGGCGGCGCCTACGAGCAGTACTTC
cdr3_aa: CASSLAGGAYEQYF

v_call: TRBV19
d_call: NA
j_call: TRBJ2-7
clone_size: NA
cdr3_nt: TGTGCCAGTAGGGACTACCGGGCCTCTTCCTACGAGCAGTACTTC
cdr3_aa: CASRDYRASSYEQYF

v_call: TRBV27
d_call: TRBD1
j_call: TRBJ2-4
clone_size: NA
cdr3_nt: TGTGCCAGCAGTTCGACAGGGGGAGCAGCCAAAAACATTCAGTACTTC
cdr3_aa: CASSSTGGAAKNIQYF

v_call: TRBV6-5
d_call: TRBD1
j_call: TRBJ1-2
clone_size: once
cdr3_nt: TGTGCCAGCAGTGACAGGGTTTGGGGCTACACCTTC
cdr3_aa: CASSDRVWGYTF

v_call: TRBV7-2
d_call: TRBD2
j_call: TRBJ2-1
clone_size: NA
cdr3_nt: TGTGCCAGCAGCCCTTTCCCCCTTCCGGGACTATCGCGTGACAATGAGCAGTTCTTC
cdr3_aa: CASSPFPLPGLSRDNEQFF

v_call: TRBV29-1
d_call: TRBD1
j_call: TRBJ2-7
clone_size: NA
cdr3_nt: TGCAGCGTTGTGGGGACAGGGGTCTACGAGCAGTACTTC
cdr3_aa: CSVVGTGVYEQYF

v_call: TRBV13
d_call: NA
j_call: TRBJ2-5
clone_size: NA
cdr3_nt: TGTGCCAGCAGCCCCCCGAGGAGTGTGGAGACCCAGTACTTC
cdr3_aa: CASSPPRSVETQYF

v_call: TRBV9
d_call: TRBD2
j_call: TRBJ2-5
clone_size: few
cdr3_nt: TGTGCCAGCAGCGCAAGCGGGAGCGGGGAGACCCAGTACTTC
cdr3_aa: CASSASGSGETQYF

v_call: TRBV19
d_call: NA
j_call: TRBJ1-1
clone_size: medium-sized
cdr3_nt: TGTGCCAGTAACCAAGGACAGCTAGGTGGGACTGAAGCTTTCTTT
cdr3_aa: CASNQGQLGGTEAFF

v_call: TRBV2
d_call: TRBD1
j_call: TRBJ1-5
clone_size: NA
cdr3_nt: TGTGCCAGCAGTGCGCTTGTAAGGGACAGGGCTAATCAGCCCCAGCATTTT
cdr3_aa: CASSALVRDRANQPQHF

v_call: TRBV29-1
d_call: NA
j_call: TRBJ2-2
clone_size: NA
cdr3_nt: TGCAGCGGGCAAGAAACCGGGGAGCTGTTTTTT
cdr3_aa: CSGQETGELFF

v_call: TRBV10-3
d_call: NA
j_call: TRBJ2-7
clone_size: NA
cdr3_nt: TGTGCCACCCGACTGGACGGGTACGAGCAGTACTTC
cdr3_aa: CATRLDGYEQYF

v_call: TRBV18
d_call: TRBD2
j_call: TRBJ2-1
clone_size: NA
cdr3_nt: TGTGCCAGCTCACCTCTCTGGCGGGAGACCTACAATGAGCAGTTCTTC
cdr3_aa: CASSPLWRETYNEQFF

v_call: TRBV19
d_call: NA
j_call: TRBJ1-1
clone_size: NA
cdr3_nt: TGTGCCAGTAGTCGACAGTCAATGAACACTGAAGCTTTCTTT
cdr3_aa: CASSRQSMNTEAFF

v_call: TRBV7-9
d_call: NA
j_call: TRBJ2-7
clone_size: NA
cdr3_nt: TGTGCCAGCAGCTTACTACCCAGCCCCTCGGGCGAGCAGTACTTC
cdr3_aa: CASSLLPSPSGEQYF

v_call: TRBV30
d_call: NA
j_call: TRBJ2-7
clone_size: NA
cdr3_nt: TGTGCCTGGAGGGAGCGGCTAACAAAAGCCTACGAGCAGTACTTC
cdr3_aa: CAWRERLTKAYEQYF

v_call: TRBV6-1
d_call: NA
j_call: TRBJ1-4
clone_size: NA
cdr3_nt: TGTGCCAGCACCCGAACAGGGTCGGCTAATGAAAAACTGTTTTTT
cdr3_aa: CASTRTGSANEKLFF

v_call: TRBV5-5
d_call: TRBD2
j_call: TRBJ2-1
clone_size: NA
cdr3_nt: TGTGCCAGCAGCCCCCGGGTAGCGGGAGTTGTCTACAATGAGCAGTTCTTC
cdr3_aa: CASSPRVAGVVYNEQFF

v_call: TRBV6-1
d_call: NA
j_call: TRBJ2-7
clone_size: NA
cdr3_nt: TGTGCCAGCAGTGTAGTAGGGAGCTACGAGCAGTACTTC
cdr3_aa: CASSVVGSYEQYF

v_call: TRBV19
d_call: TRBD1
j_call: TRBJ1-1
clone_size: NA
cdr3_nt: TGTGCCAGTAGTATAGGGGGACAGGGGTATGAAGCTTTCTTT
cdr3_aa: CASSIGGQGYEAFF

v_call: TRBV5-1
d_call: NA
j_call: TRBJ2-6
clone_size: NA
cdr3_nt: TGCGCCAGCAGGCAGGGACGGGACTCTGGGGCCAACGTCCTGACTTTC
cdr3_aa: CASRQGRDSGANVLTF